The clone carrying this TCR beta chain has more than one count but fewer than ten. Its specificity is not known. The data were obtained in a study of metastatic and nonmetastatic thyroid tumors. Study-wide context: Across peripheral blood and tumor or nodule tissue samples taken from malignant and benign thyroid patients, the repertoires were compared with one another.

Study-wide findings and caveats: Benign nodules were reported to have significantly lower TCR beta diversity than malignant thyroid tumors, in blood and tumor.

With MiXCR, TCRdb reprocessed the PCR reads. The table lists about 13,000 clones, 25% to 40% of them singletons, with roughly 12% in the top ten. Thyroid surgery was performed in patients who had received no treatment beforehand. This CDR3 spans 15 amino acids. With 5 bases removed from V and 2 bases from J, the gap between germline ends came to 16 bases. Germline values: CDR1 MDHEN, CDR2 SYDVKM. The receptor's source is a male donor with papillary thyroid cancer or a benign thyroid nodule (not recorded which). Some clones in this sample may be carry-over from other donors' samples. Sequenced sample: tumor tissue. This rearrangement joins TRBV28 to TRBJ2-7; tentative D call: TRBD1 (6 bases). CDR3 loop: CASSTGTLIPYEQYF. The CDR3 region has the DNA TGTGCCAGCAGTACCGGGACATTGATCCCCTACGAGCAGTACTTC.